These 18 T cell receptor beta chains were sequenced from one sample in a study of shared clonotypes between healthy human individuals. Method: immunoSEQ multiplex PCR; TCRdb's copy keeps in-frame clones and lacks some. The repertoire holds more than 2,000,000 clones, with just over 90% as singletons. Sequenced input: naive CD4+ T cells sorted from blood. As for subset: CD45RA+ positively selected. All receptors derive from a man aged 18 to 30 in good health.

The V and J genes are TRBV11-2 and TRBJ2-4; TRBD2 agrees at 7 bases. Unmatched junction bases numbered 14, after V lost 5 bases and J lost 7 bases. Germline V gene lookup returns CDR1 SGHAT and CDR2 FQNNGV. This CDR3 contains 16 residues. The CDR3 here is CASSPPRGLAANIQYF. CDR3 nucleotides: TGTGCCAGCAGCCCACCGCGTGGCCTAGCGGCTAACATTCAGTACTTC.

This sequence joins TRBV28 and TRBJ2-2; 9 bases line up with TRBD2. CDR1 MDHEN and CDR2 SYDVKM come from the germline V gene. The CDR3 consists of 18 residues. V lost 5 bases and J lost 5; bases outside the gene matches: 15. The CDR3 spells CASSLPPGAGGKTGELFF. The CDR3 DNA sequence: TGTGCCAGCAGTCTCCCGCCCGGAGCGGGGGGTAAAACCGGGGAGCTGTTTTTT.

This chain links TRBV5-1 with TRBJ1-6, with D possibly being TRBD1 (5 bases). Germline loops: CDR1 SGHRS, CDR2 YFSETQ. Trimming removed 4 bases at V and 8 bases at J, with 16 bases between. This CDR3 is built from 15 residues. The DNA of the CDR3 is TGCGCCAGCAGCGCCGGCCTCCTAGGGGATTCACCCCTCCACTTT. Translated: CASSAGLLGDSPLHF.

A single count supports this clone. The chain uses TRBV6-5 and TRBJ2-7; TRBD2 aligns across 9 bases. V shed 10 bases and J 0 bases; nucleotides not matched to a gene: 10. Germline V CDR1 and CDR2: MNHEY, SVGAGI. This CDR3 region has 15 residues. Here the CDR3 DNA reads TGTGCCAACCTAAGACGGACTAGCGCCTCCTACGAGCAGTACTTC. Translating gives CANLRRTSASYEQYF.

This clone appeared once. V usage is TRBV30 and J usage is TRBJ2-6, with TRBD1 matching 7 bases. The CDR3 is 13 amino acids. After removal of 8 bases from V and 1 base from J, the junction contained 2 bases not matched to a gene. Looked up from germline, CDR1 is GTSNPN and CDR2 is SVGIG (reference sequence). CDR3 sequence (DNA): TGTGCCAGACAGGGTTCTGGGGCCAACGTCCTGACTTTC. Translating it yields CARQGSGANVLTF.

In regard to this clone: Within the sample, other DNA sequences also encode this same CDR3. The CDR3 DNA is TGTGCCAGCACTTGGGGGCAGATGAACACTGAAGCTTTCTTT. This codes for CASTWGQMNTEAFF. The chain combines TRBV6-1 with TRBJ1-1, with TRBD1 as a possible D gene (6 bases). This CDR3 region has 14 residues. CDR1 is MNHNS and CDR2 is SASEGT in the germline V gene. Trimming shortened V by 7 bases and J by 0 bases, and 12 bases separated the two germline ends.

The chain employs TRBV5-1 and TRBJ2-7; D is unresolved. The V and J ends lost 6 bases and 0 bases respectively, with 1 base between them. CDR1 is SGHRS, CDR2 YFSETQ, per germline. The CDR3 consists of 10 residues. In DNA form, the CDR3 reads TGCGCCAGCACCTCCTACGAGCAGTACTTC. It encodes CASTSYEQYF.

This clone came up once. The V call is TRBV19, the J call TRBJ2-7; no clear D. CDR1 and CDR2 (germline): LNHDA, SQIVND (reference sequence). V was shortened by 5 bases and J by 5 bases, with 16 bases between the two germline ends. The CDR3 runs to 14 residues. In nucleotides, the CDR3 is TGTGCCAGTAGTTCCCGCGCACCGTCCGACGAGCAGTACTTC. This encodes CASSSRAPSDEQYF.

The rearrangement uses TRBV28 and TRBJ1-2; the D is unclear. The germline V gene has CDR1 MDHEN and CDR2 SYDVKM. V dropped 8 bases and J dropped 8 bases, with 9 bases sitting between them. The CDR3 loop spans 10 amino acids. The CDR3 DNA reads TGTGCCAGCGCACGGGAAGGCTACACCTTC. Protein: CASAREGYTF.

The gene calls are TRBV7-2 and TRBJ2-2; 10 bases are a match to TRBD2. From germline, CDR1 is SGHTA and CDR2 FQGNSA. V lost 3 bases and J lost 6; bases outside the gene matches: 7. The CDR3 covers 16 residues. DNA for the CDR3: TGTGCCAGCAGCTTGCCGGGACTAGCGATCCCCGGGGAGCTGTTTTTT. Its translation: CASSLPGLAIPGELFF.

This sequence joins TRBV6-5 and TRBJ1-2; a weak D match, TRBD1 (5 bases). V lost 6 bases to trimming and J lost 3 bases, with 17 bases between them. Germline V gene sequence: CDR1 MNHEY, CDR2 SVGAGI. The CDR3 extends over 15 amino acids. This chain's CDR3 is CASSSDSAADYGYTF. In nucleotides, the CDR3 is TGTGCCAGCAGCTCCGACAGCGCCGCAGACTATGGCTACACCTTC.

Of note for this clone: The sample holds other DNA sequences that translate to the same CDR3. The chain combines TRBV5-1 with TRBJ2-3; 12 bases are shared with TRBD2. The CDR3 sequence is 17 residues long. Germline V gives CDR1 SGHRS, CDR2 YFSETQ. V lost 2 bases, J lost 2 bases, and 6 bases stayed unmatched. CDR3 sequence (DNA): TGCGCCAGCAGCTTACCCCTAGCGGGGGGGCCCACAGATACGCAGTATTTT. It encodes CASSLPLAGGPTDTQYF.

The genes are TRBV28 and TRBJ2-7; D perhaps matches TRBD2 (5 bases). CDR1 is MDHEN, CDR2 SYDVKM, per germline. This CDR3 comprises 16 residues. Trimming left V 5 bases short and J 1 base short, with 18 bases between. The CDR3 nucleotides read TGTGCCAGCAGTCCCCGGCCTCCTCCGGGGTCCTACGAGCAGTACTTC. It encodes CASSPRPPPGSYEQYF.

J is TRBJ2-4 and V is TRBV7-7, with TRBD2 matching over 13 bases. The junction had 12 bases not matched to a gene; V was cut back by 10 bases and J by 0 bases. From germline, CDR1 is SSHAT and CDR2 FNYEAQ (reference sequence). CDR3 length: 18 amino acids. The CDR3 protein is CATIGTSGIGLAKNIQYF. The CDR3 nucleotides read TGTGCCACCATCGGGACTAGCGGGATCGGATTAGCCAAAAACATTCAGTACTTC.

V is TRBV5-1 and J is TRBJ2-1; 10 nucleotides align to TRBD2. After removal of 2 bases from V and 7 bases from J, the junction contained 6 bases not matched to a gene. The germline V gene encodes CDR1 SGHRS and CDR2 YFSETQ. This CDR3 region has 15 residues. CDR3 coding DNA: TGCGCCAGCAGCTTAAGCGGGAGGGCCAGAAATGAGCAGTTCTTC. Protein sequence: CASSLSGRARNEQFF.

J is TRBJ1-2 and V is TRBV30; D unresolved. Trimming took 8 bases from V and 1 from J, leaving 11 bases between them. The CDR3 totals 12 residues. Germline values: CDR1 GTSNPN, CDR2 SVGIG (reference sequence). The CDR3, as DNA: TGTGCCCGCGACAACTTTAACTATGGCTACACCTTC. Its translation: CARDNFNYGYTF.

This rearrangement joins TRBV4-1 to TRBJ2-5; D is undetermined. TRBJ2-7 explains the end of the DNA better; the J call may be wrong. CDR1 and CDR2 (germline): MGHRA, YSYEKL. The CDR3 has 14 residues. CDR3 protein: CASSQERIHLEQYF. The CDR3 nucleotides are TGCGCCAGCAGCCAAGAAAGAATCCATCTCGAGCAGTACTTC.

V is TRBV7-2 and J is TRBJ2-3; D is undetermined. Trimming removed 5 bases at V and 4 bases at J, with 10 bases between. This CDR3 spans 13 amino acids. Germline values: CDR1 SGHTA, CDR2 FQGNSA. This chain's CDR3 is CASSAFNPDTQYF. DNA of the CDR3: TGTGCCAGCAGCGCATTTAACCCAGATACGCAGTATTTT.